The rows below give T cell receptor beta chains drawn from one sample of a study of technical replicates of blood from a few donors. The repertoire was sequenced with immunoSEQ multiplex PCR; TCRdb's copy has only in-frame clones and lacks some. The table lists about 90,000 clones, 80% to 95% of them singletons. Sequencing input: T cells isolated from PBMCs. The receptor set was obtained from a human donor in good health. CDR3s include the opening cysteine and the closing phenylalanine or tryptophan. The D gene is left open where the match is weak. Clone sizes are given selectively: once, few, many, or a class where the clone is expanded.

>TRBV29-1|TRBJ1-2|.|11|.
CSADRGYGYTF
TGCAGCGCCGACAGAGGCTATGGCTACACCTTC
>TRBV6-5|TRBJ2-7|.|14|.
CASSHRGQWDEQYF
TGTGCCAGCAGTCACAGAGGGCAGTGGGACGAGCAGTACTTC
>TRBV28|TRBJ2-6|.|15|.
CASSPPGSGANVLTF
TGTGCCAGCAGTCCCCCGGGCTCTGGGGCCAACGTCCTGACTTTC
>TRBV19|TRBJ2-5|few|13|TRBD1
CASTPGGWETQYF
TGTGCCAGTACCCCAGGGGGCTGGGAGACCCAGTACTTC
>TRBV5-1|TRBJ1-1|.|14|.
CASTADGFVAEAFF
TGCGCCAGCACCGCCGACGGGTTCGTCGCTGAAGCTTTCTTT
>TRBV27|TRBJ2-7|.|12|.
CASSLNGDEQYF
TGTGCCAGCAGTTTAAACGGGGACGAGCAGTACTTC
>TRBV10-1|TRBJ2-3|once|14|TRBD2
CATRLAGDADTQYF
TGCGCCACCAGACTAGCGGGAGATGCAGATACGCAGTATTTT
>TRBV7-9|TRBJ2-3|once|16|.
CASSLVRDSASDTQYF
TGTGCCAGCAGCTTAGTTCGGGACTCGGCTTCAGATACGCAGTATTTT
>TRBV20-1|TRBJ2-1|.|11|.
CSAIPEGEQFF
TGCAGTGCTATCCCGGAGGGGGAGCAGTTCTTC
>TRBV5-1|TRBJ2-2|once|15|TRBD2
CASQELAKDTGELFF
TGCGCCAGCCAAGAACTAGCGAAAGACACCGGGGAGCTGTTTTTT
>TRBV6-1|TRBJ1-2|.|15|TRBD1
CASSEETGGPYGYTF
TGTGCCAGCAGTGAGGAAACAGGGGGCCCCTATGGCTACACCTTC
>TRBV7-2|TRBJ2-7|.|15|TRBD2
CASSPRPGLAYEQYF
TGTGCCAGCAGCCCGAGGCCGGGACTAGCCTACGAGCAGTACTTC
>TRBV4-1|TRBJ2-1|.|17|TRBD2
CASSQDGGGGPSNEQFF
TGCGCCAGCAGCCAAGATGGCGGCGGGGGGCCCTCCAATGAGCAGTTCTTC
>TRBV5-5|TRBJ2-2|.|15|.
CASSLGVWGAGELFF
TGTGCCAGCAGCTTGGGTGTTTGGGGGGCCGGGGAGCTGTTTTTT
>TRBV28|TRBJ2-7|.|15|TRBD2
CASSLMASGTYEQYF
TGTGCCAGCAGTTTAATGGCTAGCGGGACCTACGAGCAGTACTTC
>TRBV15|TRBJ1-5|.|14|.
CATSTETGNQPQHF
TGTGCCACCAGCACCGAGACAGGAAATCAGCCCCAGCATTTT
>TRBV6-5|TRBJ2-1|.|14|.
CASRTRVVFNEQFF
TGTGCCAGCCGAACTAGGGTGGTTTTCAATGAGCAGTTCTTC
>TRBV5-6|TRBJ2-1|.|11|.
CASSSYNEQFF
TGTGCCAGCAGCTCGTACAATGAGCAGTTCTTC
>TRBV6-5|TRBJ2-4|.|15|TRBD1
CASSHRDRAKNIQYF
TGTGCCAGCAGCCACAGGGACAGAGCCAAAAACATTCAGTACTTC
>TRBV20-1|TRBJ1-2|.|11|TRBD1
CSAQTGGGYTF
TGCAGTGCGCAAACAGGGGGAGGCTACACCTTC
>TRBV19|TRBJ1-5|.|17|TRBD1
CASSISGGAFGNQPQHF
TGTGCCAGTAGTATATCAGGGGGAGCCTTCGGCAATCAGCCCCAGCATTTT
>TRBV5-1|TRBJ2-1|once|14|.
CASSLLTGHEEQFF
TGCGCCAGCAGCTTGTTAACGGGACACGAGGAGCAGTTCTTC
>TRBV2|TRBJ2-2|.|14|TRBD2
CASTTSGRAGELFF
TGTGCCAGCACGACTAGCGGGAGGGCCGGGGAGCTGTTTTTT
>TRBV5-6|TRBJ1-2|.|14|.
CASSLGTVKRGYTF
TGTGCCAGCAGCTTGGGGACAGTAAAACGGGGCTACACCTTC
>TRBV20-1|TRBJ1-1|.|11|.
CSHRWGSEAFF
TGCAGTCACAGGTGGGGTTCTGAAGCTTTCTTT
>TRBV28|TRBJ2-2|once|15|TRBD2
CASSLGGVDTGELFF
TGTGCCAGCAGTTTGGGAGGGGTCGACACCGGGGAGCTGTTTTTT